Sequencing of this T cell receptor beta chain was carried out in a study of T cells in localized non-small cell lung cancer. Here immunoSEQ multiplex PCR was the method, and the copy in TCRdb shows in-frame clones only, minus some. The sample has about 26,000 clones, 75% to 90% seen once. Worth noting for this clone: The antigen remains undetermined.

Points from the study as a whole: For the top 100 tumor clones, a median approximately 59 also appeared in adjacent lung. Tumor trailed uninvolved adjacent lung in T cell clonality, which peaked there. Increased T cell density in blood showed an association with longer overall survival.

Germline V gives CDR1 MNHEY, CDR2 SVGAGI. The CDR3 runs 11 residues. V gave up 5 bases and J gave up 3 bases, with 5 bases separating them. The origin of this receptor is a woman aged 40 to 75 with stage I lung adenocarcinoma. This rearrangement joins TRBV6-5 to TRBJ2-7; D not resolved. The source was peripheral blood, collected before any cancer treatment. CDR3 sequence reads: CASSRRYEQYF. The DNA for the CDR3 is TGTGCCAGCAGTCGCCGCTACGAGCAGTACTTC.